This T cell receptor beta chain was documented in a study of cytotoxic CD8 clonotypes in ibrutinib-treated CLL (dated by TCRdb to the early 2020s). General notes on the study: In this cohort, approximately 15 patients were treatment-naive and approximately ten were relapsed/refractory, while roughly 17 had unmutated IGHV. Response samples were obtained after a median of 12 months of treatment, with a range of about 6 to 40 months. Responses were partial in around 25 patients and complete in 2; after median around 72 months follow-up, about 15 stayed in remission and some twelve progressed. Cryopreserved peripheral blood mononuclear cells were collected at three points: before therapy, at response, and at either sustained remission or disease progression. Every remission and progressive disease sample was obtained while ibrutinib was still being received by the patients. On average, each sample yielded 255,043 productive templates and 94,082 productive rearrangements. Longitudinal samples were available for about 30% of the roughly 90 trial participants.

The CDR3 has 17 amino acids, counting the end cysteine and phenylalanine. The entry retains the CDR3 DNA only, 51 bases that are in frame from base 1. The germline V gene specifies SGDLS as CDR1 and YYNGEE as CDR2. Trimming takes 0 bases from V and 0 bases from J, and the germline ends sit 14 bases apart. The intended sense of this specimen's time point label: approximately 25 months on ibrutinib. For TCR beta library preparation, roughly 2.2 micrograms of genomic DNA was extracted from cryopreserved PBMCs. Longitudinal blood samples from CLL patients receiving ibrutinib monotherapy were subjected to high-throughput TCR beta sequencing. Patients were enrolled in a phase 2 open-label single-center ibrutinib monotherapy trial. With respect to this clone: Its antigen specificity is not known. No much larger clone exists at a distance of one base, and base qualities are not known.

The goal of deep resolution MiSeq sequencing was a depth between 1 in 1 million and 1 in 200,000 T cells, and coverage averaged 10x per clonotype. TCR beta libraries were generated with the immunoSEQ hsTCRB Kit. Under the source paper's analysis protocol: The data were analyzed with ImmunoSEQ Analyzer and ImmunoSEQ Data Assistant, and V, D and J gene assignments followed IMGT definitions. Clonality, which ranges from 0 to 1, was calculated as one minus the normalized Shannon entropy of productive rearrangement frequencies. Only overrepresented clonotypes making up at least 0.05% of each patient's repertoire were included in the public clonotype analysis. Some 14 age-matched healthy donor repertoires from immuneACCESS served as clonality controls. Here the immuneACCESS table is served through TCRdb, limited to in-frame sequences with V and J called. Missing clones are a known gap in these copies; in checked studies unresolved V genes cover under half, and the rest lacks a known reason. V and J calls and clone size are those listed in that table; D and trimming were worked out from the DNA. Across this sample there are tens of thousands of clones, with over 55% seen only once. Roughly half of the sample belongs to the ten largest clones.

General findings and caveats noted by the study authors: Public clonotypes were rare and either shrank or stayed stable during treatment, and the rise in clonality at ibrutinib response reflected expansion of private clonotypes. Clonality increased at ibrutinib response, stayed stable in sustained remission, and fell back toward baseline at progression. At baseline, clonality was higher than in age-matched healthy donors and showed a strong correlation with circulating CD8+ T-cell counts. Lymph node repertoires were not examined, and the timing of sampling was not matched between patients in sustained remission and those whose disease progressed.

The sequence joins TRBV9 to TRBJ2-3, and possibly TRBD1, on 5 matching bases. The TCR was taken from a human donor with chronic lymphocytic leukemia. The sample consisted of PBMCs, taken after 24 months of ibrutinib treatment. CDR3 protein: CASSVAGASPSTDTQYF. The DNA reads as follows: TGTGCCAGCAGCGTAGCTGGGGCCTCTCCTAGCACAGATACGCAGTATTTT.